This T cell receptor (beta chain) derives from a study of cytomegalovirus exposure and HLA in healthy donors (dated by TCRdb to 2017 to 2019). Study-level background: An earlier analysis of fewer than 750 of the donors reported 250 to 300 Gb of sequence data and around 110 million unique TCR beta sequences obtained from around 190 million T cells. Rather than drawing on any new phenotypic data, the later analysis identified candidate immune exposures from TCR beta sequences and the way those sequences occurred across donors. Alongside the repertoire data, information on donor age, sex, ethnicity and CMV serostatus was compiled. Typing coverage varied by locus: about 620-630 donors for A, B, C, DRB1 and DQB1; 500 to 550 for DQA1; 606 for DPA1; approximately 470 for DPB1. The study used immunosequencing to profile the T cell repertoires of around 600 subjects and linked those repertoires to cytomegalovirus serostatus. Along with the roughly 610-subject first cohort, a separate validation cohort of some 130 different subjects was used. The study aimed to test whether cataloging public T cell receptors could reveal signatures of past pathogen exposure. High-throughput TCR immunosequencing, statistical association of individual TCRs with disease status, and machine learning were combined to predict cytomegalovirus infection status. Of the approximately 400 genotyped donors, 81% were placed in the genetic ancestry cluster associated with self-reported Caucasian donors. An earlier analysis of 450 to 750 of the donors used high-throughput TCR beta sequencing to judge whether each TCR beta V gene segment behaved as functional or pseudogenic. Every discovery cohort repertoire had been produced on one sequencing platform. On average, 235,054 unique TCR beta nucleotide sequences were sequenced per donor among 398 genotyped donors of the cohort, with about 19% of those sequences being non-productive. An early release covering just under 650 HLA-typed donors comprised around 300 gigabases of sequencing data and 65 million to 100 million unique TCR sequences. Class I and class II HLA loci were covered by the typing at four-digit resolution. Four to six DR-DQ haplotypes were handled as single units for association and clustering, since linkage in the cohort was strong. A later analysis re-examined previously published TCR beta repertoires from just over 650 donors and added high-resolution HLA genotyping to investigate patterns of TCR occurrence. A later genetic analysis took genome-wide SNP genotypes for about three fifths of the 666 donors and used that subset as a discovery cohort.

As for this clone: Its binding antigen is unknown. Qualities for individual bases were not recorded, and no much larger clone is one base off.

The CDR3 covers 15 residues, taking in both the cysteine and the phenylalanine. Of the read, only the CDR3 DNA is kept; its 45 bases are in frame from base 1. Relative to germline, V is missing 1 base and J is missing 4 bases, with 4 bases of the junction outside any gene match. Taken from the germline V gene, the CDR1 and CDR2 loops are SGDLS and YYNGEE. General conclusions and limits of the study: Because some donors lacked HLA typing at each locus, the association tests relied only on the typed subset. A later analysis found that TCR association rates varied across HLA loci, with DRB1 alleles showing the most associated TCRs and HLA-C alleles the fewest. Most TCR sequences were observed very rarely across donors, whereas some public TCRs were present in many individuals. According to a later genetic analysis, donors in an Asian-associated ancestry cluster had fewer N-insertions in productive TCRs than the approximately 710-donor mean. Specific HLA alleles were associated with more than 15,000 TCR beta sequences at a false discovery rate of 0.05 in a later analysis. According to a later analysis, parvovirus B19, influenza, CMV and Epstein-Barr virus appeared linked to several top co-occurrence clusters. A cluster of highly shared sequence variants was judged likely to represent a technical artifact of the sequencing pipeline. A further reported finding was that TCR beta sequences accurately predicted the HLA-A and HLA-B alleles for most subjects in the first cohort. A few of the identified cytomegalovirus-associated TCR beta chains were confirmed in vitro to be specific for cytomegalovirus antigens. Roughly 17 rarely observed V segments, including chromosome 9 orphons, were excluded from the earlier analysis of some 590 of the donors because counts were too low. In the study, about 150 TCR beta chains were listed as associated with cytomegalovirus. The presence/absence analyses assumed that sequencing depth was roughly uniform across donors, and that assumption may not be true. In both the original and validation cohorts, the classifier was reported to diagnose cytomegalovirus status with high specificity and sensitivity. In a later analysis, HLA-associated TCR beta chains showed more clonal expansion and lower generation probabilities than non-associated chains that were equally common. According to a later analysis, most CMV-associated TCR beta chains appeared to be HLA-restricted, and the HLA associations seemed to be driven largely by CMV exposure. Linkage disequilibrium might explain the correlated functional status among segregating V segments, but an unknown experimental factor could not be excluded. Assigning TCR associations to individual alleles was difficult when HLA alleles, especially DR and DQ, strongly co-occurred. The authors suggested that the approach could potentially be generalized to other disease states and immunological phenotypes. In an earlier analysis of 450 to 750 of the donors, most TCR beta V segments appeared in productive rearrangements about 87% or about 30% of the time, broadly matching IMGT annotations. In a later genetic analysis, a missense DCLRE1C variant was associated with V-gene and J-gene trimming of TCR beta chains, and the association was replicated in an independent cohort. The 87-base-pair reads could not distinguish some IMGT-functional V segments, including TRBV6-2 and TRBV6-3, so those segments were excluded. CMV serostatus was the only immune exposure information available for the cohort. In this cohort, only TCR beta chains were sequenced, and detectable features were limited by the absence of alpha or paired-chain data.

The library was obtained by the immunoSEQ multiplex PCR assay. The multiplex PCR relied on a mix of 60 forward primers for TCR Vbeta segments and 13 reverse primers for TCR Jbeta segments. The CDR3 region of rearranged TCR beta genes was amplified from genomic DNA with a multiplex PCR assay. Amplified TCR beta libraries were sequenced as 87-base-pair reads on the Illumina HiSeq System. Regarding the original processing steps: In a later analysis, some 80 million unique TCR beta chains were counted across the approximately 640 repertoires, and around 10 million of these chains were shared by at least two donors. Raw reads were error-corrected and collapsed into unique sequences with a nearest-neighbor algorithm that merged closely related sequences to remove PCR and sequencing errors. CDR3 sequences were aligned to IMGT reference sequences to assign V, D and J gene segments. For a sequence to be retained, a match of at least six nucleotides to both a V gene segment and a J gene segment was required. Rearrangements were classified as productive when the CDR3 lacked stop codons and remained in frame with V and J, and all other rearrangements were classified as non-productive. Following IMGT convention, CDR3 was defined as the stretch from the second conserved V-encoded cysteine to the conserved J-encoded phenylalanine. The earlier analysis of about 640 of the donors excluded any sequence lacking an unambiguous match to a single V gene segment. An earlier analysis of almost 600 of the donors classified V segments as functional when productive rearrangements were above 56.7% and as segregating when the standard deviation between donors was above 5%. A statistical classification framework was developed to diagnose cytomegalovirus status using the catalog of TCR beta chain sequences. In a later analysis, V and J genes were assigned by comparing TCR nucleotide sequences against IMGT/GENE-DB human TR gene sequences. A later analysis assigned CDR3 sequences and most-parsimonious VDJ recombination scenarios with the TCRdist pipeline. In a later analysis, each TCR beta chain was defined by its CDR3 amino acid sequence together with its V-gene family, and reads without a unique V-gene family were excluded. To address suspected cross-contamination and a sequencing artifact, a later analysis removed around 590 highly shared, low-generation-probability nucleotide sequences. For each public chain, a later analysis derived a clonal expansion index from normalized ranks of inferred template counts within each repertoire. A later analysis computed generation probabilities with a VDJ recombination model fitted to out-of-frame rearrangements, and checked the results against IGoR. In a later analysis, TCR-TCR, TCR-HLA and TCR-CMV co-occurrence was scored with hypergeometric tests, and a repertoire-size bias correction was applied to TCR pairs. A later analysis estimated false discovery rates by permuting HLA or CMV assignments 20 times. In a later analysis, co-occurring TCRs were grouped with DBSCAN, and TCRdist sequence similarity was added when clustering was performed within HLA-allele-positive subsets. Co-occurrence clustering excluded repertoires with fewer than 30,000 or more than 120,000 public chains, plus five with anomalous nucleotide sharing. TCRdb obtained this table from immuneACCESS and retained in-frame rearrangements with V and J assigned. These tables miss some clones; where compared with another copy, unresolved V genes account for less than half of the shortfall, and the remainder is unexplained. D and trimming were read from the DNA, whereas the V and J calls and clone size are those reported in that table. This sample holds just over 95,000 clones; about four fifths were observed only once. 8% to 9% of the sample comes from the top ten.

The cohort consisted of some 730 healthy bone marrow donors. Cohort members were all nominally healthy when sampled, although unrecorded immune exposures were likely present. Of the 700 or so cohort members, around 290 had positive CMV serostatus and 350 to 450 had negative CMV serostatus, and CMV serostatus was not recorded for the donor. A peripheral blood sample was collected from each donor, and TCR beta sequencing was performed on peripheral blood mononuclear cells. The Qiagen DNeasy Blood Extraction Kit was used to extract genomic DNA from the blood cell samples. The chain is made from TRBV9 and TRBJ2-1; 8 bases in the middle match TRBD2. This clonotype was sampled from a human donor in good health. The specimen sequenced was PBMCs. The sequence in DNA is TGTGCCAGCAGCGTATCCAGCGGGGGATACAATGAGCAGTTCTTC. Its product reads: CASSVSSGGYNEQFF. When the CDR3 is completed using the reference TRBV9 and TRBJ2-1 genes on either side, the full variable domain is DSGVTQTPKHLITATGQRVTLRCSPRSGDLSVYWYQQSLDQGLQFLIQYYNGEERAKGNILERFSAQQFPDLHSELNLSSLELGDSALYFCASSVSSGGYNEQFFGPGTRLTVL.